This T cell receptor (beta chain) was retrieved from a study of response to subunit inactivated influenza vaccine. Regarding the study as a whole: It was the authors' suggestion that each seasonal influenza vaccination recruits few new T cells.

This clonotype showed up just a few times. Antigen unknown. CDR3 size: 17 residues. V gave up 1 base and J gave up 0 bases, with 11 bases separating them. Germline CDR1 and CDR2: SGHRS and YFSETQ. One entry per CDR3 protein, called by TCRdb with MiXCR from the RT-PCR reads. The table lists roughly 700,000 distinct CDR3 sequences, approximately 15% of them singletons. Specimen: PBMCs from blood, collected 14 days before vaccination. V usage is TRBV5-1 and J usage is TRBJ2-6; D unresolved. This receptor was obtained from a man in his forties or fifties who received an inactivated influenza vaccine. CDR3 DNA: TGCGCCAGCAGCTTGAGGCGGAGAGACTCTGGGGCCAACGTCCTGACTTTC. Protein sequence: CASSLRRRDSGANVLTF.